Listed here are 29 T cell receptor beta chains from one sample, sequenced in a study of blood T cell repertoires in COVID-19. Data came from immunoSEQ multiplex PCR; TCRdb stores just in-frame clones and leaves some out. The data contain 250,000 or so clones, about 82% of them singletons. Source material: peripheral blood. Receptor source: an older woman with active or convalescent COVID-19.

CDR3 sequence reads: CASSLVDNEQFF. CDR3 bases: TGTGCCAGCAGTTTAGTAGATAATGAGCAGTTCTTC. The rearrangement uses TRBV28 and TRBJ2-1; no firm D call. The V and J ends lost 2 bases and 7 bases respectively, with 6 bases between them. The length of the CDR3 is 12 residues. Germline values: CDR1 MDHEN, CDR2 SYDVKM.

J is TRBJ2-7 and V is TRBV24-1, with 11 bases identical to TRBD1. From germline, CDR1 is KGHDR and CDR2 SFDVKD. This CDR3 contains 16 residues. V gave up 4 bases and J gave up 7 bases; unmatched junction bases: 11. CDR3 residues: CATSDLDRGLREEQYV. CDR3 in DNA: TGTGCCACCAGTGACTTGGACAGGGGGCTGCGCGAGGAGCAGTACGTC.

CDR3 loop: CAISAAGGPEEQYF. The CDR3 coding sequence is TGTGCCATCAGTGCGGCGGGAGGGCCGGAGGAGCAGTACTTC. The gene calls are TRBV10-3 and TRBJ2-7, with 9 bases lining up with TRBD2. Unmatched junction bases numbered 8, after V lost 4 bases and J lost 7 bases. From germline, CDR1 is ENHRY and CDR2 SYGVKD. The CDR3 is 14 residues long.

CDR3 bases: TGTGCCAGCAATCGACAGGGGCTGAACACTGAAGCTTTCTTT. It is translated as CASNRQGLNTEAFF. The rearrangement uses TRBV7-8 and TRBJ1-1; 8 nucleotides align to TRBD1. The J segment lost 0 bases and the V segment lost 7 bases, leaving 4 bases of the junction unmatched. The CDR3 extends over 14 amino acids. Germline lookup yields CDR1 SGHVS and CDR2 FQNEAQ.

V is TRBV5-5 and J is TRBJ2-1; TRBD2 matches 13 bases. CDR1 is SGHKS, CDR2 YYEKEE, per germline (reference sequence). The CDR3 covers 17 residues. V lost 5 bases and J lost 10; bases outside the gene matches: 15. The CDR3 here is CASSIRPGLAGLGEQFF. The DNA of the CDR3 is TGTGCCAGCAGTATAAGACCGGGACTAGCGGGATTGGGGGAGCAGTTCTTC.

The chain combines TRBV28 with TRBJ1-6; 7 nucleotides align to TRBD1. Trimming cost V 2 bases and J 9 bases; bases outside gene matches: 4. The CDR3 has 14 amino acids. Germline V gene sequence: CDR1 MDHEN, CDR2 SYDVKM. CDR3 sequence (DNA): TGTGCCAGCAGTTTAGGCAGGGGGTTTTCACCCCTCCACTTT. It encodes CASSLGRGFSPLHF.

The genes are TRBV4-2 and TRBJ2-6; D unresolved. Germline CDR1 LGHNA, CDR2 YNFKEQ. Trimming cost V 4 bases and J 3 bases, with 19 bases left between them. CDR3 length: 18 amino acids. CDR3 sequence reads: CASSRPNGQNYGANVLTF. In DNA form, the CDR3 reads TGTGCCAGCAGCCGCCCGAATGGCCAGAATTATGGGGCCAACGTCCTGACTTTC.

This clone was observed once. The chain employs TRBV9 and TRBJ2-3, with 9 bases identical to TRBD1. V shed 4 bases and J 4 bases; nucleotides not matched to a gene: 7. The CDR3 loop spans 15 amino acids. The V gene's germline CDR1 is SGDLS and CDR2 YYNGEE. The DNA for the CDR3 is TGTGCCAGCAGCCCCGGGACAGGGAGGGCAGATACGCAGTATTTT. Translated: CASSPGTGRADTQYF. Full variable domain (missing parts from reference TRBV9 and TRBJ2-3): DSGVTQTPKHLITATGQRVTLRCSPRSGDLSVYWYQQSLDQGLQFLIQYYNGEERAKGNILERFSAQQFPDLHSELNLSSLELGDSALYFCASSPGTGRADTQYFGPGTRLTVL.

The chain links TRBV9 to TRBJ2-2; D is perhaps TRBD1 (6 bases). The CDR3 contains 17 residues. In germline, CDR1 is SGDLS, CDR2 YYNGEE. V dropped 3 bases and J dropped 3 bases, with 18 bases sitting between them. The CDR3 reads CASSEPGRTEDTGELFF. CDR3 in DNA: TGTGCCAGCAGCGAACCGGGTAGGACAGAGGACACCGGGGAGCTGTTTTTT.

The chain couples TRBV19 to TRBJ2-5; D is perhaps TRBD2 (6 bases). Germline-derived CDR1 and CDR2 are LNHDA and SQIVND (reference sequence). The length of the CDR3 is 17 residues. Trimming stripped 3 bases from V and 4 bases from J, with 21 bases between. In DNA, the CDR3 is TGTGCCAGTAGTATTCAGCGGTTAAGGCAGGGAGGAGAGACCCAGTACTTC. It codes for CASSIQRLRQGGETQYF.

This clone was detected only once. The V and J genes are TRBV7-2 and TRBJ2-1, with D perhaps matching TRBD2 (5 bases). V was pared by 0 bases and J by 10 bases, with 13 bases between. The CDR3 extends over 14 amino acids. Germline CDR1 is SGHTA and CDR2 is FQGNSA. The DNA of the CDR3 is TGTGCCAGCAGCTTAGCAGGGAGCCTCTACGAGCAGTTCTTC. This sequence encodes CASSLAGSLYEQFF.

V and J are TRBV21-1 and TRBJ1-5. TRBV21-1 is noted as a pseudogene. The CDR3 consists of 14 residues. CDR3 coding DNA: TGTGCCAGCAGCAAAGGGAGGAACAATCAGCCCCAGCATTTT. Its translation is CASSKGRNNQPQHF.

This clone was detected once. The J gene is TRBJ2-5, the V gene TRBV10-3; 7 nucleotides match TRBD1. This CDR3 is built from 16 residues. The germline CDR1 and CDR2 sequences are ENHRY and SYGVKD. V gave up 0 bases and J gave up 2 bases; unmatched junction bases: 6. CDR3 DNA sequence: TGTGCCATCAGTGAGTCAGCAGGGGGAAGACAAGAGACCCAGTACTTC. Translation: CAISESAGGRQETQYF.

The CDR3 DNA follows: TGTGCCAGCAGGGCCTCGGGGTATAATTCACCCCTCCACTTT. Protein product: CASRASGYNSPLHF. The chain links TRBV27 to TRBJ1-6, with no clear D. Trimming shortened V by 6 bases and J by 4 bases, and 10 bases separated the two germline ends. Germline assignment: CDR1 MNHEY and CDR2 SMNVEV (reference sequence). The CDR3 sequence is 14 residues long.

This rearrangement joins TRBV18 to TRBJ2-3; 10 nucleotides match TRBD2. Trimming cost V 6 bases and J 5 bases; bases outside gene matches: 8. CDR3 length: 15 amino acids. Per germline, CDR1 KGHSH and CDR2 LQKENI. The CDR3 DNA reads as TGTGCCAGCTCCCCTACTAGCGGGATTGGAGATACGCAGTATTTT. Amino acids: CASSPTSGIGDTQYF. Full variable domain (missing parts from reference TRBV18 and TRBJ2-3): NAGVMQNPRHLVRRRGQEARLRCSPMKGHSHVYWYRQLPEEGLKFMVYLQKENIIDESGMPKERFSAEFPKEGPSILRIQQVVRGDSAAYFCASSPTSGIGDTQYFGPGTRLTVL.

V is TRBV9 and J is TRBJ2-2; D is possibly TRBD2 (6 bases). V shed 0 bases and J shed 0 bases, with 9 bases lying between them. The germline V gene has CDR1 SGDLS and CDR2 YYNGEE. There are 16 residues in the CDR3. The CDR3 loop is CASSVAGSANTGELFF. The CDR3 DNA is TGTGCCAGCAGCGTAGCCGGGAGCGCGAACACCGGGGAGCTGTTTTTT.

The CDR3 loop reads CASSDLRTSGRGEQFF. The CDR3 nucleotides are TGCGCCAGCAGTGATCTCCGGACTAGCGGGAGAGGTGAGCAGTTCTTC. The chain has TRBV10-1 and TRBJ2-1; 13 bases are a match to TRBD2. Germline lookup yields CDR1 WNHNN and CDR2 SYGVQD (reference sequence). V was clipped by 3 bases and J by 9 bases; unmatched bases: 8. The CDR3 contains 16 residues.

The chain couples TRBV3-1 (or the pseudogene TRBV3-2) to TRBJ1-2; D not certain. This CDR3 is 13 amino acids long. Germline lookup yields CDR1 LGHDT and CDR2 YNNKEL (reference sequence). V gave up 3 bases and J gave up 2 bases, with 7 bases separating them. Here the CDR3 DNA reads TGTGCCAGCAGCCACGCACGGAACTATGGCTACACCTTC. This sequence encodes CASSHARNYGYTF.

Only a few counts were recorded for this clone. The rearrangement joins TRBV7-6 to TRBJ2-1, with unresolved D. The CDR3 contains 15 residues. The V end lost 3 bases, the J end lost 0 bases, and 9 bases lay between the germline ends. Germline CDR1 SGHVS, CDR2 FNYEAQ. The CDR3 DNA follows: TGTGCCAGCAGCTTCGAAGCGAGCTCCTACAATGAGCAGTTCTTC. This encodes CASSFEASSYNEQFF. Complete variable domain (other parts from reference TRBV7-6 and TRBJ2-1): GAGVSQSPRYKVTKRGQDVALRCDPISGHVSLYWYRQALGQGPEFLTYFNYEAQQDKSGLPNDRFSAERPEGSISTLTIQRTEQRDSAMYRCASSFEASSYNEQFFGPGTRLTVL.

The chain links TRBV6-1 to TRBJ1-2; D perhaps matches TRBD1 (5 bases). The CDR3 extends over 14 amino acids. Germline V gene lookup returns CDR1 MNHNS and CDR2 SASEGT. Trimming cost V 1 base and J 1 base, with 7 bases left between them. DNA of the CDR3: TGTGCCAGCAGTGAAGGGACAAGTAACTATGGCTACACCTTC. As protein: CASSEGTSNYGYTF.

The chain links TRBV19 to TRBJ1-1, with D hard to call. The germline CDR1 and CDR2 sequences are LNHDA and SQIVND (reference sequence). The ends were cut back, 6 bases at V and 5 bases at J, with 13 bases in the middle. The CDR3 consists of 13 residues. CDR3 DNA sequence: TGTGCCAGTAGCCTCGGCTACGGGACTGAAGCTTTCTTT. The encoded protein is CASSLGYGTEAFF.

The chain carries TRBV3-1 (or the pseudogene TRBV3-2) and TRBJ1-2; 12 bases line up with TRBD1. Germline V lookup: CDR1 LGHDT, CDR2 YNNKEL (reference sequence). CDR3 length: 18 amino acids. The ends lost 0 bases at V and 4 bases at J; junction bases unmatched: 9. The CDR3 DNA reads as TGTGCCAGCAGCCAAGATTGGGGACAGGGGGCCAATTTCTATGGCTACACCTTC. Translated, it gives CASSQDWGQGANFYGYTF.

The chain recombines TRBV6-5 with TRBJ1-5, with D possibly matching TRBD1 (6 bases). The CDR3 runs 14 residues. CDR1 MNHEY and CDR2 SVGAGI come from the germline V gene. V was trimmed by 4 bases and J by 5 bases, leaving 12 bases between them. CDR3 nucleotides: TGTGCCAGCAGTTCCCGGACAGCTGATCAGCCCCAGCATTTT. Translating gives CASSSRTADQPQHF.

The V and J genes are TRBV19 and TRBJ1-5; tentative D call: TRBD1 (6 bases). Trimming took off 8 bases at V and 3 bases at J, with 14 bases between the two ends. Germline values: CDR1 LNHDA, CDR2 SQIVND (reference sequence). The CDR3 has 14 amino acids. The CDR3 loop is CASSGGASNQPQHF. As DNA, the CDR3 is TGTGCCAGTTCGGGGGGGGCTTCCAATCAGCCCCAGCATTTT.

The chain uses TRBV7-2 and TRBJ1-5; no firm D call. V lost 2 bases and J lost 5, with 13 bases in between. The CDR3 consists of 15 residues. The germline V gene has CDR1 SGHTA and CDR2 FQGNSA. For the CDR3, the DNA is TGTGCCAGCAGCTTACGGGGTGGAGGCGATCAGCCCCAGCATTTT. Encoded protein: CASSLRGGGDQPQHF.

V and J are TRBV11-3 and TRBJ1-4; D is unclear. This CDR3 has 14 amino acids. V lost 3 bases and J 0 bases, leaving 5 bases between the germline ends. The germline V gene has CDR1 SGHNT and CDR2 YENEEA. CDR3 sequence (DNA): TGTGCCAGCAGCTTGAGTGCAACTAATGAAAAACTGTTTTTT. Protein sequence: CASSLSATNEKLFF.

This clone was found once. The chain carries TRBV4-1 and TRBJ2-7; 8 bases are a match to TRBD2. There are 15 residues in the CDR3. With V trimmed by 0 bases and J by 4 bases, 5 bases remained unmatched. Germline V CDR1 and CDR2: MGHRA, YSYEKL. The CDR3 bases are TGCGCCAGCAGCCAAGATCCCCGGGGGGGGTACGAGCAGTACTTC. It yields the protein CASSQDPRGGYEQYF.

This clone was seen just once. The chain links TRBV6-5 to TRBJ1-6; TRBD1 matches at 8 bases. The CDR3 loop spans 15 amino acids. CDR1 is MNHEY and CDR2 is SVGAGI in the germline V gene. V shed 6 bases and J 7 bases; nucleotides not matched to a gene: 8. The CDR3 reads CASSQDRVVNSPLHF. The DNA for the CDR3 is TGTGCCAGCAGCCAGGACAGGGTTGTAAATTCACCCCTCCACTTT.

The chain is built from TRBV28 and TRBJ1-5; tentatively, D is TRBD1 (5 bases). From germline, CDR1 is MDHEN and CDR2 SYDVKM. Trimming removed 8 bases from V and 0 bases from J, with 20 bases in between. The CDR3 length is 17 residues. Written as DNA, the CDR3 is TGTGCCAGCTTAAGGTCTGGGGCAGGCGATAGCAATCAGCCCCAGCATTTT. Encoded protein: CASLRSGAGDSNQPQHF.